This is a list of T cell receptor beta chains from one sample in a study of T cell responses to AZD1222 COVID-19 vaccine. The assay was immunoSEQ multiplex PCR, and TCRdb's table has in-frame clones only and misses some. The top ten hold about 3% of the sample, which has 99,000 or so clones, roughly 87% seen once. This material consisted of peripheral blood, taken on day 0 of AZD1222 vaccination. The origin of the receptors is an adult in good health. CDR3s include the opening cysteine and the closing phenylalanine or tryptophan. The D gene is left open where the match is weak. The size of a clone is reported for some rows only, either as once, few or many, or as a class for expanded clones.

clone_size	d_call	j_call	v_call	cdr3_aa	cdr3_nt
-	TRBD1	TRBJ1-2	TRBV5-4	CASSGRQGNYGYTF	TGTGCCAGCAGCGGTAGACAGGGGAACTATGGCTACACCTTC
-	-	TRBJ1-1	TRBV6-5	CASSQSFAEQAFF	TGTGCCAGCAGTCAAAGCTTCGCGGAGCAAGCTTTCTTT
-	TRBD2	TRBJ2-7	TRBV19	CASSNSGGYEQYF	TGTGCCAGTAGTAACAGCGGGGGCTACGAGCAGTACTTC
-	TRBD1	TRBJ2-1	TRBV19	CASSIRLTGGHEQFF	TGTGCCAGTAGTATACGGCTGACAGGGGGTCATGAGCAGTTCTTC
once	TRBD2	TRBJ2-5	TRBV27	CASSSLAGTQETQYF	TGTGCCAGCAGTTCCCTAGCGGGGACCCAAGAGACCCAGTACTTC
-	TRBD1	TRBJ2-5	TRBV13	CASSQGQGIVTQYF	TGTGCCAGCAGCCAGGGACAGGGTATCGTGACCCAGTACTTC
-	-	TRBJ2-3	TRBV24-1	CATSDLDTQYF	TGTGCCACCAGTGATTTAGATACGCAGTATTTT
-	-	TRBJ2-2	TRBV14	CASSQRFTGELFF	TGTGCCAGCAGCCAAAGATTCACCGGGGAGCTGTTTTTT
-	-	TRBJ1-5	TRBV7-9	CASSLSGNQPQHF	TGTGCCAGCAGCTTATCCGGCAATCAGCCCCAGCATTTT
-	-	TRBJ1-5	TRBV19	CASSMGGNQPQHF	TGTGCCAGTAGTATGGGGGGGAATCAGCCCCAGCATTTT
-	TRBD2	TRBJ2-3	TRBV18	CASSPRTSGSADTQYF	TGTGCCAGCTCACCCCGGACTAGCGGGAGTGCAGATACGCAGTATTTT
-	-	TRBJ1-1	TRBV4-3	CASSQDRRRYTEAFF	TGCGCCAGCAGCCAAGATCGGAGACGGTACACTGAAGCTTTCTTT
-	TRBD1	TRBJ1-4	TRBV6-5	CASRPGQGVNEKLFF	TGTGCCAGCAGACCAGGACAGGGGGTTAATGAAAAACTGTTTTTT
-	-	TRBJ2-3	TRBV24-1	CATSARDASTDTQYF	TGTGCCACCAGTGCGCGCGATGCCAGCACAGATACGCAGTATTTT
-	TRBD1	TRBJ1-5	TRBV5-1	CASSFRSRQGGNQPQHF	TGCGCCAGCAGCTTTCGATCAAGACAGGGTGGAAATCAGCCCCAGCATTTT
-	-	TRBJ2-3	TRBV6-5	CASSSTATASTDTQYF	TGTGCCAGCAGTTCGACAGCGACAGCTAGCACAGATACGCAGTATTTT
-	TRBD2	TRBJ2-7	TRBV10-3	CAISEYRLAGSYEQYF	TGTGCCATCAGTGAGTATAGACTAGCGGGGAGCTACGAGCAGTACTTC
-	TRBD1	TRBJ1-1	TRBV19	CASSMDRGMNTEAFF	TGTGCCAGTAGCATGGACAGGGGGATGAACACTGAAGCTTTCTTT
-	-	TRBJ1-5	TRBV6-5	CASSYSGGHGPQHF	TGTGCCAGCAGTTACTCAGGAGGGCACGGGCCCCAGCATTTT
-	TRBD1	TRBJ1-5	TRBV27	CASSPTGLANQPQHF	TGTGCCAGCAGTCCGACAGGGTTGGCAAATCAGCCCCAGCATTTT
once	-	TRBJ2-2	TRBV3-1/TRBV3-2	CASSPEVGAPNTGELFF	TGTGCCAGCAGCCCGGAAGTTGGGGCACCAAACACCGGGGAGCTGTTTTTT
few	-	TRBJ1-1	TRBV11-3	CASSLKGTEAFF	TGTGCCAGCAGCTTGAAGGGCACTGAAGCTTTCTTT
-	-	TRBJ1-5	TRBV2	CASSVGGRGDQPQHF	TGTGCCAGCAGTGTGGGGGGGCGCGGCGATCAGCCCCAGCATTTT
-	-	TRBJ1-2	TRBV7-2	CASSLEQTNYGYTF	TGTGCCAGCAGCTTAGAACAGACTAACTATGGCTACACCTTC
-	-	TRBJ2-2	TRBV10-3	CAISVGENTGELFF	TGTGCCATCAGTGTGGGAGAGAACACCGGGGAGCTGTTTTTT
-	TRBD1	TRBJ2-3	TRBV29-1	CSVGTGTDTQYF	TGCAGCGTCGGGACAGGCACAGATACGCAGTATTTT
-	-	TRBJ1-3	TRBV7-9	CASSLAGSGTIYF	TGTGCCAGCAGCTTAGCAGGGTCTGGCACCATATATTTT
-	-	TRBJ2-1	TRBV24-1	CATSDWKTYNEQFF	TGTGCCACCAGTGATTGGAAGACCTACAATGAGCAGTTCTTC
-	-	TRBJ1-1	TRBV7-2	CASSLRSGPSEAFF	TGTGCCAGCAGCTTACGGTCAGGTCCCTCTGAAGCTTTCTTT
-	-	TRBJ2-1	TRBV28	CASSLVSNEQFF	TGTGCCAGCAGTTTAGTTAGCAATGAGCAGTTCTTC
-	-	TRBJ1-2	TRBV6-1	CASSQATRLKGYTF	TGTGCCAGCAGTCAAGCGACCCGTTTGAAAGGCTACACCTTC
-	TRBD1	TRBJ2-1	TRBV10-3	CAISESGTALTYNEQFF	TGTGCCATCAGTGAGTCCGGGACAGCCCTAACCTACAATGAGCAGTTCTTC
once	TRBD1	TRBJ1-5	TRBV2	CASSKGGQNQPQHF	TGTGCCAGCAGCAAGGGGGGACAGAATCAGCCCCAGCATTTT
-	-	TRBJ2-1	TRBV7-9	CASSRQGTVLYNEQFF	TGTGCCAGCAGCCGCCAGGGTACTGTATTATACAATGAGCAGTTCTTC
-	TRBD2	TRBJ2-1	TRBV19	CASSLAGAMDEQFF	TGTGCCAGTAGCCTAGCGGGGGCGATGGATGAGCAGTTCTTC
-	-	TRBJ1-1	TRBV3-1/TRBV3-2	CASSRASRQNTEAFF	TGTGCCAGCAGCCGCGCCAGTAGGCAGAACACTGAAGCTTTCTTT
-	-	TRBJ1-5	TRBV7-2	CASSLVGNQPQHF	TGTGCCAGCAGCTTAGTCGGGAATCAGCCCCAGCATTTT
-	-	TRBJ2-1	TRBV2	CASHRTLSYNEQFF	TGTGCCAGCCATAGAACCCTTAGCTACAATGAGCAGTTCTTC
-	TRBD2	TRBJ2-2	TRBV9	CASSVEAAGGGTGELFF	TGTGCCAGCAGCGTAGAGGCAGCGGGAGGAGGCACCGGGGAGCTGTTTTTT
-	TRBD1	TRBJ1-1	TRBV19	CASKPGGGGEAFF	TGTGCCAGTAAACCAGGGGGCGGCGGTGAAGCTTTCTTT
-	-	TRBJ2-3	TRBV11-3	CASSQRLGAGEDTQYF	TGTGCCAGCAGCCAGCGCCTAGGGGCCGGTGAAGATACGCAGTATTTT
-	-	TRBJ2-1	TRBV6-2/TRBV6-3	CASSYSGGGPSNEQFF	TGTGCCAGCAGTTACTCAGGGGGGGGGCCGAGCAATGAGCAGTTCTTC
-	-	TRBJ1-2	TRBV10-1	CASSELTGRCPTNYGYTF	TGCGCCAGCAGTGAGTTAACAGGGCGGTGTCCGACTAACTATGGCTACACCTTC
-	-	TRBJ1-5	TRBV6-4	CASSSGERQPQHF	TGTGCCAGCAGTTCAGGGGAGAGGCAGCCCCAGCATTTT
-	-	TRBJ1-2	TRBV19	CASSRAADNYGYTF	TGTGCCAGTAGTAGGGCAGCGGATAACTATGGCTACACCTTC
-	TRBD1	TRBJ1-1	TRBV7-2	CASSLAGQGWSEAFF	TGTGCCAGCAGCTTAGCGGGACAGGGATGGTCTGAAGCTTTCTTT
-	-	TRBJ2-1	TRBV11-2	CASSLRGQGYNEQFF	TGTGCCAGCAGCTTAAGGGGTCAGGGATACAATGAGCAGTTCTTC
-	-	TRBJ1-2	TRBV14	CASSAGDRGYTF	TGTGCCAGCAGCGCTGGAGATAGGGGCTACACCTTC
-	-	TRBJ1-1	TRBV18	CASSPRSRRAVRSDTEAFF	TGTGCCAGCTCACCACGGTCTCGCAGGGCCGTCCGTTCCGACACTGAAGCTTTCTTT
-	-	TRBJ1-2	TRBV27	CASSPRGHNYGYTF	TGTGCCAGCAGTCCCCGTGGACATAACTATGGCTACACCTTC
-	-	TRBJ1-1	TRBV21-1	CASSNRGLRRTEAFF	TGTGCCAGCAGCAACAGGGGGCTCAGACGGACTGAAGCTTTCTTT
-	-	TRBJ2-1	TRBV6-5	CASSYARLTYNEQFF	TGTGCCAGCAGTTACGCCCGTTTAACCTACAATGAGCAGTTCTTC
-	-	TRBJ1-6	TRBV5-1	CASSLGPGVNSPLHF	TGCGCCAGCAGCTTGGGACCAGGGGTTAATTCACCCCTCCACTTT
once	-	TRBJ2-7	TRBV12-2	CASRLWLGPYEQYF	TGTGCAAGTCGCTTATGGTTGGGACCCTACGAGCAGTACTTC
once	-	TRBJ2-5	TRBV9	CASSPNVGSVGETQYF	TGTGCCAGCAGCCCCAACGTTGGGAGTGTAGGGGAGACCCAGTACTTC
-	-	TRBJ1-2	TRBV4-1	CASSQKRTAGNYGYTF	TGCGCCAGCAGCCAAAAACGGACAGCGGGGAACTATGGCTACACCTTC
-	-	TRBJ1-1	TRBV5-1	CASSLSPQIRTEAFF	TGCGCCAGCAGCTTGTCCCCGCAGATACGCACTGAAGCTTTCTTT
-	TRBD1	TRBJ2-7	TRBV5-1	CASSPSPTGGGYEQYF	TGCGCCAGCAGCCCTTCCCCGACAGGGGGTGGCTACGAGCAGTACTTC
-	-	TRBJ2-3	TRBV5-4	CASSLLGQGASTDTQYF	TGTGCCAGCAGCTTACTGGGACAAGGAGCTAGCACAGATACGCAGTATTTT